This is a list of T cell receptor beta chains from one sample in a study of shared clonotypes between healthy human individuals. Assay used: immunoSEQ multiplex PCR; TCRdb lists only in-frame clones, some missing. The repertoire holds approximately 1.4 million clones, with 98% as singletons. Sequencing input: naive CD4+ T cells sorted from blood. The receptors were sampled from a young man in good health. CDR3s include the opening cysteine and the closing phenylalanine or tryptophan. The D gene is left open where the match is weak. Clone size appears in some rows only: once, few, many, or a class for an expanded clone.

clone_size	d_call	v_call	j_call	cdr3_nt	cdr3_aa
-	TRBD1	TRBV13	TRBJ1-1	TGTGCCAGCAGCTCGGACAGGAAAGCTTTCTTT	CASSSDRKAFF
-	-	TRBV5-4	TRBJ2-7	TGTGCCAGCAGCCCCGCTGGGGGGGCGCCCTACGAGCAGTACTTC	CASSPAGGAPYEQYF
-	TRBD1	TRBV19	TRBJ1-5	TGTGCCAGTAACAGGGGGCAGAACGGCAATCAGCCCCAGCATTTT	CASNRGQNGNQPQHF
-	TRBD2	TRBV7-2	TRBJ2-1	TGTGCCAGCAGCTCGCGGGAGTCCGGCAATGAGCAGTTCTTC	CASSSRESGNEQFF
-	TRBD1	TRBV9	TRBJ2-2	TGTGCCAGCAGCCCCGGGACAGGGGGCACCGGGGAGCTGTTTTTT	CASSPGTGGTGELFF
-	TRBD1	TRBV28	TRBJ2-1	TGTGCCAGCAGTGGTACCGGGACAGGGTACAATGAGCAGTTCTTC	CASSGTGTGYNEQFF
-	-	TRBV10-3	TRBJ2-3	TGTGCCGTTAGCGGCCCCACAGATACGCAGTATTTT	CAVSGPTDTQYF
-	-	TRBV5-1	TRBJ2-2	TGCGCCAGCAGCTTGCCGGGAGCCGGGGAGCTGTTTTTT	CASSLPGAGELFF
-	-	TRBV18	TRBJ2-3	TGTGCCAGCTCACCACTAGGTTCGCGACCCACAGATACGCAGTATTTT	CASSPLGSRPTDTQYF
-	TRBD1	TRBV5-1	TRBJ1-2	TGCGCCAGCAGCTTGGGGACAGGGAACCTCAACTATGGCTACACCTTC	CASSLGTGNLNYGYTF
-	-	TRBV6-1	TRBJ1-2	TGTGCCAGCAGCCCTGGGGAGGGGTACTATGGCTACACCTTC	CASSPGEGYYGYTF
-	-	TRBV6-5	TRBJ2-7	TGTGCCAGCAGTTACTCTACGGCCCCCTACGAGCAGTACTTC	CASSYSTAPYEQYF
-	-	TRBV5-4	TRBJ2-2	TGTGCCAGCAGGGTCGGGACACCGACCGGGGAGCTGTTTTTT	CASRVGTPTGELFF
-	TRBD2	TRBV19	TRBJ2-1	TGTGCCAGTATCGCCAAGCGGGAGGGATCCTACAATGAGCAGTTCTTC	CASIAKREGSYNEQFF
-	TRBD2	TRBV6-6	TRBJ2-1	TGTGCCAGCAGTTTAGGACTAGCGCAGAATGAGCAGTTCTTC	CASSLGLAQNEQFF
-	-	TRBV21-1	TRBJ2-5	TGTGCCAGCAGCAAAGCCGAGGGACCCCAAGAGACCCAGTACTTC	CASSKAEGPQETQYF
-	-	TRBV2	TRBJ1-5	TGTGCCAGCAGTGAAAATTTATCCGATCAGCCCCAGCATTTT	CASSENLSDQPQHF
-	TRBD1	TRBV5-1	TRBJ2-5	TGCGCCAGCAGCTCCTCCGGGACAGTTCACCAAGAGACCCAGTACTTC	CASSSSGTVHQETQYF
-	-	TRBV4-1	TRBJ2-7	TGCGCCAGCAGCCCCAAGACAGCTTTCTACGAGCAGTACTTC	CASSPKTAFYEQYF
-	TRBD2	TRBV11-2	TRBJ2-1	TGTGCCAGCAGCTTAGGCGGGAGGGTCGCCAATGAGCAGTTCTTC	CASSLGGRVANEQFF
-	-	TRBV7-3	TRBJ2-1	TGTGCCAGCAGTTCTGTCGGGGTGAGTGAGCAGTTCTTC	CASSSVGVSEQFF
-	TRBD1	TRBV11-2	TRBJ2-4	TGTGCCAGCAGCGTGACAGGGGGCGAAAACATTCAGTACTTC	CASSVTGGENIQYF
-	-	TRBV25-1	TRBJ2-7	TGTGCCAGCATAGGGAATCCCTACGAGCAGTACTTC	CASIGNPYEQYF
-	-	TRBV4-3	TRBJ2-3	TGCGCCAGCAGCCCCCTGACAGGTCAACAGTATTTT	CASSPLTGQQYF
-	-	TRBV2	TRBJ2-1	TGTGCCAGCAGTCTGGACACCAGCTCCTACAATGAGCAGTTCTTC	CASSLDTSSYNEQFF
-	-	TRBV28	TRBJ1-1	TGTGCCAGCAGTTTCGTATTCCCGGAGGAAGCTTTCTTT	CASSFVFPEEAFF
-	-	TRBV6-5	TRBJ1-4	TGTGCCAGCAGACACCGATGGGTAGCGAATGAAAAACTGTTTTTT	CASRHRWVANEKLFF
-	-	TRBV27	TRBJ1-5	TGTGCCAGCAGTTCCCAGGGTAGCAATCAGCCCCAGCATTTT	CASSSQGSNQPQHF
-	TRBD2	TRBV5-8	TRBJ2-1	TGTGCCAGCAGCTTGGGTAGACTAGCGGGAGTCGATGAGCAGTTCTTC	CASSLGRLAGVDEQFF
-	-	TRBV7-9	TRBJ2-7	TGTGCCAGCAGCTTAGTGGAAGGGCTATACGAGCAGTACTTC	CASSLVEGLYEQYF
-	-	TRBV18	TRBJ2-1	TGTGCCAGCTCACCGTTGGACCTTCCGATATATAGGAATGAGCAGTTCTTC	CASSPLDLPIYRNEQFF
-	TRBD1	TRBV19	TRBJ2-5	TGTGCCAGTAGTCCAATACGGGACAGGGGCGGTGAGACCCAGTACTTC	CASSPIRDRGGETQYF
once	-	TRBV5-6	TRBJ1-2	TGTGCCAGCAGCCAGGACTTGAACTATGGCTACACCTTC	CASSQDLNYGYTF
-	-	TRBV5-4	TRBJ2-5	TGTGCCAGCAACTTCGGCGGGGTAATGAGAGAGACCCAGTACTTC	CASNFGGVMRETQYF
-	-	TRBV15	TRBJ2-7	TGTGCCACCAGCAGAGAAGGATCGGTGGGCGAGCAGTACTTC	CATSREGSVGEQYF
-	-	TRBV27	TRBJ1-5	TGTGCCAGCAGACGGACCCGGGGAGGGCAGCCCCAGCATTTT	CASRRTRGGQPQHF
-	TRBD2	TRBV7-8	TRBJ2-1	TGTGCCAGCAGCTCCCGAACGACTAGCAACAATGAGCAGTTCTTC	CASSSRTTSNNEQFF
-	TRBD2	TRBV11-3	TRBJ2-2	TGTGCCAGCAGCTTTGGACTAGTTGACACCGGGGAGCTGTTTTTT	CASSFGLVDTGELFF
-	TRBD2	TRBV11-2	TRBJ2-7	TGTGCCAGCAGCTTGGGGGGGGTAGGTTCGCCCTACGAGCAGTACTTC	CASSLGGVGSPYEQYF
-	-	TRBV5-4	TRBJ1-4	TGTGCCAGCAGCCCTCGACAGGATCCTAATGAAAAACTGTTTTTT	CASSPRQDPNEKLFF
-	-	TRBV6-5	TRBJ1-4	TGTGCCAGCAGTTACCTTTACCGCCCCTTGGAACTGTTTTTT	CASSYLYRPLELFF
-	-	TRBV20-1	TRBJ2-7	TGCAGTGCTAGTTCGGGTTTCGAGCAGTACTTC	CSASSGFEQYF
-	TRBD2	TRBV11-3	TRBJ2-1	TGTGCCAGCAGCTCACCCGGGACTAGCAACGATGAGCAGTTCTTC	CASSSPGTSNDEQFF
-	-	TRBV4-1	TRBJ1-5	TGCGCCAGCAGCCAAATTTTCCGGGATAGTAGCAATCAGCCCCAGCATTTT	CASSQIFRDSSNQPQHF
-	-	TRBV5-1	TRBJ1-1	TGCGCCAGCAGCTTGGTGAGGTCGGACACTGAAGCTTTCTTT	CASSLVRSDTEAFF
-	-	TRBV10-2	TRBJ2-2	TGCGCCAGCAGTGAGTCGGCGCGGGTTGGGGAGCTGTTTTTT	CASSESARVGELFF